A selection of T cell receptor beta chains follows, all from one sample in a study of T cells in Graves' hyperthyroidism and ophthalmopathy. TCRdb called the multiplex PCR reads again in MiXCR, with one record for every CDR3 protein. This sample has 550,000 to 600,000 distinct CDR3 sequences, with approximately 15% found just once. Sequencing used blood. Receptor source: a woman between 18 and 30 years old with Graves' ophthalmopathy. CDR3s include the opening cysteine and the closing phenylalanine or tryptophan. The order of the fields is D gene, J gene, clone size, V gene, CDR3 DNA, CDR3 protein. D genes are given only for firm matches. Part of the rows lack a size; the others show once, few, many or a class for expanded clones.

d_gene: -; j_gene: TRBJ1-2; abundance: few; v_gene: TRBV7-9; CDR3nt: TGTGCCAGCAGCTCTCTCTCGGGGTTTGACTATGGCTACACCTTC; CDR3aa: CASSSLSGFDYGYTF
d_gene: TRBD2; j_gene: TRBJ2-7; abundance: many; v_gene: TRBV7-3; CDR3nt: TGTGCCAGCAGCTTAACCCACGGGAGGGGTTACGAGCAGTACTTC; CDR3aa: CASSLTHGRGYEQYF
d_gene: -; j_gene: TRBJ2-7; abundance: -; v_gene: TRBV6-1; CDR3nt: TGTGCCAGCTCCCCCGCAGGTAGCGGAGCCTACGAGCAGTACTTC; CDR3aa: CASSPAGSGAYEQYF
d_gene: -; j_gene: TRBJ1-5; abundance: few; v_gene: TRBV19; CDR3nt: TGTGCCAGTAGTATGCCCGGGCAGGGCCTGGGCAATCAGCCCCAGCATTTT; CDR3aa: CASSMPGQGLGNQPQHF
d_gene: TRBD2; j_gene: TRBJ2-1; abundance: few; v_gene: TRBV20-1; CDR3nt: TGCAGTGCTAGGGGTCGGGGCGGGAGGATCTACAATGAGCAGTTCTTC; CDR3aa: CSARGRGGRIYNEQFF
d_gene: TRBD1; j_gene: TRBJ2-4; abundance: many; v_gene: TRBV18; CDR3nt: TGTGCCAGCTCTCAACAACCACAGGGGGCTCGGAACATTCAGTACTTC; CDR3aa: CASSQQPQGARNIQYF
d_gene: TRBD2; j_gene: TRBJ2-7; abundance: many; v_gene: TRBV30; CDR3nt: TGTGCCTGGGGGACCGGGACTAGCGGGAGGGCCTACTACGAGCAGTACTTC; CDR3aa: CAWGTGTSGRAYYEQYF
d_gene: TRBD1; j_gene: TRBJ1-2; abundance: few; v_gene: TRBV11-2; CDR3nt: TGTGCCAGCAGCTTAGTCCCGGGACAGGTCTATGGCTACACCTTC; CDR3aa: CASSLVPGQVYGYTF
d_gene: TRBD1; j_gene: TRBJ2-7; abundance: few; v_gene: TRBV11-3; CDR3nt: TGTGCCAGCAGCCAGGGATTTCGGGACAGGGGCTACGAGCAGTACTTC; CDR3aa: CASSQGFRDRGYEQYF
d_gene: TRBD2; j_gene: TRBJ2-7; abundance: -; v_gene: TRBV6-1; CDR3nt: TGTGCCAGCAGTGAAAGGAGACTAGCGGGAGGGATGTACGAGCAGTACTTC; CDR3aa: CASSERRLAGGMYEQYF
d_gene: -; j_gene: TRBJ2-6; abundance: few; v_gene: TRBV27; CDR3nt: TGTGCCAGCAGTTCCCTGGGTGGGGCCAACGTCCTGACTTTC; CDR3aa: CASSSLGGANVLTF
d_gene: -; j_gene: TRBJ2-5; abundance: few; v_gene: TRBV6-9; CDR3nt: TGTGCCAGCAGTTACTTATCGCAGGCCGAAGAGACCCAGTACTTC; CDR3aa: CASSYLSQAEETQYF
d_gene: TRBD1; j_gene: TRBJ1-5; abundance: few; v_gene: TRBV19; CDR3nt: TGTGCCAGTAGTAGTCCCGGGACAGGGAACGGACAGCCCCAGCATTTT; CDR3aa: CASSSPGTGNGQPQHF
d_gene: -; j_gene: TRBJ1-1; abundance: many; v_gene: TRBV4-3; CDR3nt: TGCGCCAGCAGCTCGTACAGGGAAAGAACTGAAGCTTTCTTT; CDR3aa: CASSSYRERTEAFF